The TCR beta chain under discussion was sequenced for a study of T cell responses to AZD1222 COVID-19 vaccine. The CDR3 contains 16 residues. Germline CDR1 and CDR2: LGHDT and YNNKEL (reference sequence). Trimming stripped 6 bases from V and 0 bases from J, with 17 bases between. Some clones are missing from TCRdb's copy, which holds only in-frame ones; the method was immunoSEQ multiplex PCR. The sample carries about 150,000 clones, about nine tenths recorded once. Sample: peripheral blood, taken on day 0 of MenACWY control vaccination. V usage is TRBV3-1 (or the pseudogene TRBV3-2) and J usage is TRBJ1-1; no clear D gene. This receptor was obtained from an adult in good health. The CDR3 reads CASSESFGSVNTEAFF. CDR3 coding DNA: TGTGCCAGCAGTGAATCCTTCGGGTCCGTGAACACTGAAGCTTTCTTT.